This TCR beta chain was identified in a study of identical twins. V lost 4 bases and J lost 6; bases outside the gene matches: 8. This CDR3 contains 14 residues. CDR1 is SGHAT and CDR2 is FQNNGV in the germline V gene. A single record per CDR3 protein comes from TCRdb applying MiXCR to the 5' RACE reads. The repertoire holds a few hundred thousand distinct CDR3 sequences, with roughly 15% as singletons. This same sample was also part of a study on yellow fever vaccine responses in identical twins. That work states: Each twin's T cell response to the vaccine was reported to look partly convergent and partly personalized.

The TCR comes from a woman in her late teens or twenties in good health. J is TRBJ1-1 and V is TRBV11-2; 7 bases fit TRBD1. The sequenced sample was CD4+ T cells sorted from blood. CDR3 protein: CASSSKDRIAEAFF. The CDR3 DNA sequence: TGTGCCAGCAGCTCAAAGGACAGGATCGCTGAAGCTTTCTTT.